Detailed here is one T cell receptor beta chain. The target antigen is unknown. CDR1 and CDR2 from the germline V gene are DFQATT and SNEGSKA (reference sequence). The V end lost 2 bases, the J end lost 3 bases, and 13 bases lay between the germline ends. The CDR3 contains 14 residues. The data were obtained in a study of T-cell reconstitution after alpha-beta-depleted transplantation in children. Construction of the TCRbeta library involved unique molecular identifiers. TCRdb redid the calling of the PCR reads with MiXCR, one entry per CDR3 protein. The sample holds some 200,000 distinct CDR3 sequences, about 8.7% seen once. General observations from the study: The study traced high day-60 TCRbeta diversity in some patients to surviving recipient T cells and thymic progenitors.

This chain connects TRBV20-1 to TRBJ1-1; D unclear. The origin of this receptor is a male patient under 10 years old who had a stem cell transplant for acute myeloid leukemia, so the T cells may come from the graft donor. The input for sequencing was PBMCs, mostly from graft donor cells, taken 360 days after TCRalphabeta/CD19-depleted stem cell transplant. This CDR3 is CSARYEGGYTEAFF. The CDR3 DNA sequence: TGCAGTGCTAGATACGAGGGCGGTTACACTGAAGCTTTCTTT.